The next 26 T cell receptor beta chains were all read from a single sample in a study of CXCR3-negative and CXCR3-positive naive CD8 T cells. The libraries of TRB cDNA were constructed through 5' RACE using UMI labels. TCRdb reprocessed the 5' RACE reads, with one entry per CDR3 protein and no DNA. This repertoire comprises over 100,000 distinct CDR3 sequences; its ten largest clones make up less than 0.55%. Source material: naive CXCR3- CD8+ T cells from blood. Described subset: CD45RO-CCR7+CD27+CD95- naive CD8+ T cells lacking CXCR3 (TNR3-). These TCRs come from a human donor in good health. Some clones in this sample may be carry-over from other donors' samples.

V gene TRBV7-9 combines with J gene TRBJ1-6; the D call from TCRdb, TRBD1, cannot be confirmed without DNA. The CDR3 spans 17 residues. Germline-derived CDR1 and CDR2 are SEHNR and FQNEAQ (reference sequence). Here the CDR3 reads CASSSTGASSYNSPLHF.

This chain links TRBV29-1 with TRBJ2-7; TCRdb's D call, TRBD1, is unchecked because there is no DNA. Germline CDR1 is SQVTM and CDR2 is ANQGSEA. This CDR3 contains 15 residues. This CDR3 reads CSVEASSPQGDEQYF.

This chain's CDR3 is CASSPPPGYEQYF. The rearrangement uses TRBV11-1 and TRBJ2-7; the D call of TRBD2 rests on TCRdb alone, since no DNA is present to check it. The CDR3 covers 13 residues. Germline assignment: CDR1 SGHAT and CDR2 FQDESV (reference sequence).

The chain combines TRBV30 with TRBJ2-7. This CDR3 region has 12 residues. Germline V gene lookup returns CDR1 GTSNPN and CDR2 SVGIG (reference sequence). CDR3 sequence reads: CAWSVGPYEQYF.

This chain uses TRBV6-2 or TRBV6-3 with TRBJ1-1. CDR1 and CDR2 from the germline V gene are MNHEY and SVGEGT. CDR3 length equals 14 residues. The CDR3 sequence: CASSYETSSTEAFF.

The chain has TRBV7-9 and TRBJ2-1; with no DNA, the TCRdb D assignment of TRBD2 cannot be verified. Germline V CDR1 and CDR2: SEHNR, FQNEAQ (reference sequence). The CDR3 length is 14 residues. This chain's CDR3 is CASSFTSGYNEQFF.

This chain links TRBV12-3 or TRBV12-4 with TRBJ2-2. The CDR3 has 16 amino acids. The CDR3 sequence is CASSFQLTLNTGELFF.

The chain employs TRBV7-7 and TRBJ1-1; TCRdb picks TRBD1, but there is no DNA to check that call. CDR3 length: 18 amino acids. CDR1 is SSHAT, CDR2 FNYEAQ, per germline (reference sequence). The CDR3 here is CASSLALLGGRGNTEAFF.

V is TRBV7-9 and J is TRBJ2-2; TCRdb proposes TRBD2, but this gene call is untestable without DNA. The CDR3 runs to 18 residues. Per the germline V gene, CDR1 is SEHNR and CDR2 is FQNEAQ (reference sequence). The chain's CDR3 is CASSTTTSGGINTGELFF.

The V gene is TRBV5-1, the J gene TRBJ2-3; the TCRdb call, TRBD1, lacks DNA for checking. From germline, CDR1 is SGHRS and CDR2 YFSETQ. There are 14 residues in the CDR3. The CDR3 spells CASVPGGSADTQYF.

The chain employs TRBV12-3 or TRBV12-4 and TRBJ2-1; no DNA is available, so the TRBD2 call from TCRdb remains unchecked. The CDR3 runs 15 residues. The CDR3 loop reads CASSSGATSYNEQFF.

This rearrangement joins TRBV5-1 to TRBJ2-7; the D gene TCRdb calls, TRBD2, cannot be checked with no DNA. The CDR3 is 13 residues long. The germline V gene has CDR1 SGHRS and CDR2 YFSETQ. CDR3: CASSSRQDYEQYF.

V usage is TRBV19 and J usage is TRBJ1-5. Looked up from germline, CDR1 is LNHDA and CDR2 is SQIVND (reference sequence). CDR3 length equals 13 residues. CDR3 in amino acids: CASSDVNNQPQHF.

V is TRBV25-1 and J is TRBJ2-7; TCRdb gives TRBD2 as the D gene, but with no DNA this cannot be confirmed. Per germline, CDR1 MGHDK and CDR2 SYGVNS. This CDR3 contains 15 residues. This CDR3 reads CASSGLAGVVYEQYF.

The V gene is TRBV28, the J gene TRBJ2-3. CDR3 length: 17 amino acids. CDR1 is MDHEN and CDR2 is SYDVKM in the germline V gene. The CDR3 loop is CASSSSPRFDRTDTQYF.

V gene TRBV14 combines with J gene TRBJ2-2; TCRdb calls TRBD2, which cannot be checked without DNA. Per the germline V gene, CDR1 is SGHDN and CDR2 is FVKESK. CDR3 length: 16 residues. The CDR3 spells CASTRMPLKNTGELFF.

This chain links TRBV28 with TRBJ1-2; as DNA is missing, the TRBD1 call by TCRdb cannot be tested. Germline CDR1 reads MDHEN; CDR2 reads SYDVKM. This CDR3 has 12 residues. This CDR3 is CAILRGQDGYTF.

The V gene is TRBV27, the J gene TRBJ2-3; absent DNA, TCRdb's TRBD2 call cannot be checked. Germline assignment: CDR1 MNHEY and CDR2 SMNVEV (reference sequence). The CDR3 length is 16 residues. The CDR3 here is CASSLEVGGGGDTQYF.

The V gene is TRBV5-1, the J gene TRBJ2-7. From germline, CDR1 is SGHRS and CDR2 YFSETQ. The CDR3 is 13 amino acids. The CDR3 here is CASSHGQPYEQYF.

The chain is built from TRBV12-3 or TRBV12-4 and TRBJ2-1; TCRdb designates TRBD1, a call that cannot be tested without DNA. The CDR3 is 15 amino acids. CDR3 loop: CASSFPLGSYNEQFF.

The V call is TRBV29-1, the J call TRBJ1-5; no DNA is available, so the TRBD1 call from TCRdb remains unchecked. Germline-derived CDR1 and CDR2 are SQVTM and ANQGSEA. The CDR3 sequence is 13 residues long. The CDR3 here is CSVDGDGNQPQHF.

This chain links TRBV5-5 with TRBJ2-2; with no DNA, the TCRdb D assignment of TRBD1 cannot be verified. Germline V gene sequence: CDR1 SGHKS, CDR2 YYEKEE (reference sequence). The CDR3 contains 13 residues. CDR3 loop: CASGGANTGELFF. Drawing the rest from reference TRBV5-5 and TRBJ2-2, the complete variable domain is DAGVTQSPTHLIKTRGQQVTLRCSPISGHKSVSWYQQVLGQGPQFIFQYYEKEERGRGNFPDRFSARQFPNYSSELNVNALLLGDSALYLCASGGANTGELFFGEGSRLTVL.

V usage is TRBV5-5 and J usage is TRBJ2-7; TCRdb names TRBD1, which stays unverified in the absence of DNA. Germline CDR1 and CDR2: SGHKS and YYEKEE (reference sequence). The CDR3 contains 14 residues. CDR3 residues: CASSPSTGTYEQYF.

This chain uses TRBV27 with TRBJ2-7. This CDR3 is built from 13 residues. Germline V CDR1 and CDR2: MNHEY, SMNVEV (reference sequence). CDR3: CASSFTDSYEQYF.

The chain couples TRBV29-1 to TRBJ1-2; the TCRdb call, TRBD1, lacks DNA for checking. Germline V gives CDR1 SQVTM, CDR2 ANQGSEA. The CDR3 is made up of 13 amino acids. The CDR3 is CSAPRTGNYGYTF.

The J gene is TRBJ2-1, the V gene TRBV9; TCRdb designates TRBD1, a call that cannot be tested without DNA. CDR1 and CDR2 from the germline V gene are SGDLS and YYNGEE. The CDR3 extends over 18 amino acids. The CDR3 is CASSVEQGPVELYNEQFF.